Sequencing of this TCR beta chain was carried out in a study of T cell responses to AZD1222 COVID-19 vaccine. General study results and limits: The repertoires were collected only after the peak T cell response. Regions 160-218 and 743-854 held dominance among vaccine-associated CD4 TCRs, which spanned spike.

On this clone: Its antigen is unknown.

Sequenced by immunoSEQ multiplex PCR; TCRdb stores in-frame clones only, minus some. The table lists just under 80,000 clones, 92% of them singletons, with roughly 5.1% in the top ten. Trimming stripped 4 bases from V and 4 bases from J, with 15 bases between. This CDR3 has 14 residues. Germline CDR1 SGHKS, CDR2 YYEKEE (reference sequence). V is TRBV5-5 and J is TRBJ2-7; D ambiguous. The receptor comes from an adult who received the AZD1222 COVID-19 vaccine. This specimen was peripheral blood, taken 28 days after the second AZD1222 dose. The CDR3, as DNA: TGTGCCAGCAGCCCGCCCGGCGGCCTATACGAGCAGTACTTC. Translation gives CASSPPGGLYEQYF.